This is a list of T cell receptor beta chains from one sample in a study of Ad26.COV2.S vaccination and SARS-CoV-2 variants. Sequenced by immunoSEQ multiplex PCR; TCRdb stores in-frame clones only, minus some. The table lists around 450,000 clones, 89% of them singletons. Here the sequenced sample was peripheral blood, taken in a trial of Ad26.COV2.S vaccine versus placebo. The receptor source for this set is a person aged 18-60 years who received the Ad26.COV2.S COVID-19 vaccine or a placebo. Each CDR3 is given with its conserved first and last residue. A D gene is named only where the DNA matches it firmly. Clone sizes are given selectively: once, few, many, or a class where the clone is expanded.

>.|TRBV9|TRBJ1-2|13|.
TGTGCCAGCAGCGTAGTGGACACGTATGGCTACACCTTC
CASSVVDTYGYTF
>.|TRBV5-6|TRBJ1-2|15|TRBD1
TGTGCCAGCAGCTACGGACAGGGAGTCCCCTATGGCTACACCTTC
CASSYGQGVPYGYTF
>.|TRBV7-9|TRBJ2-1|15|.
TGTGCCAGCAGCTTACAGGGCCCGGACCACAATGAGCAGTTCTTC
CASSLQGPDHNEQFF
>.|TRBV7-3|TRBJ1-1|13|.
TGTGCCAGCAGCTTAACTGGTCTGACTGGAGCTTTCTTT
CASSLTGLTGAFF
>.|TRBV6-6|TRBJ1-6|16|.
TGTGCCAGCAGTTACGGGGTTCATGGTCGTAATTCACCCCTCCACTTT
CASSYGVHGRNSPLHF
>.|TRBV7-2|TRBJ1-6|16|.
TGTGCCAGCAGCAGCACCCCCGCGGGGTATAATTCACCCCTCCACTTT
CASSSTPAGYNSPLHF
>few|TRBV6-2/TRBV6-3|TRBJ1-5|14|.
TGTGCCAGCAGTTCCAACTATGGACATAAGCCCCAGCATTTT
CASSSNYGHKPQHF
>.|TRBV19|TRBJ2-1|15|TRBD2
TGTGCCAGTAGTCTTAGCGGGAGACCGTACAATGAGCAGTTCTTC
CASSLSGRPYNEQFF
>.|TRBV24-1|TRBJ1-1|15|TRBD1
TGTGCCACCAGTGATTCTGGGACAGGGGACACTGAAGCTTTCTTT
CATSDSGTGDTEAFF
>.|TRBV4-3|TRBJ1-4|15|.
TGCGCCAGCAGCCAGCAGGGTATGTCGGATGAAAAACTGTTTTTT
CASSQQGMSDEKLFF
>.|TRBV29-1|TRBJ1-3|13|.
TGCAGCGCGGTTGTGGCCTCTGGAAACACCATATATTTT
CSAVVASGNTIYF
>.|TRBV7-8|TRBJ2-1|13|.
TGTGCCAGCAGCCGGAGGAGGGACAATGAGCAGTTCTTC
CASSRRRDNEQFF
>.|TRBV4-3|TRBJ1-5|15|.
TGCGCCAGCAGCCAAGATGGGCAGGGTAATCAGCCCCAGCATTTT
CASSQDGQGNQPQHF
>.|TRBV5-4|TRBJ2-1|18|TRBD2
TGTGCCAGCAGCTTGGGGGGACTAGCGGGCAATTCCTACAATGAGCAGTTCTTC
CASSLGGLAGNSYNEQFF
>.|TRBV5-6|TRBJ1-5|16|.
TGTGCCAGCAGCTTGTCGAAGCGGGCCTGGGGTCAGCCCCAGCATTTT
CASSLSKRAWGQPQHF
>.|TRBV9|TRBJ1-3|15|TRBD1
TGTGCCAGCAGCCCACAGGGGGCATCAGGAAACACCATATATTTT
CASSPQGASGNTIYF
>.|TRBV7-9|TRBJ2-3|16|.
TGTGCCAGCAGCCCCGGGAATCGGGCGGCCACAGATACGCAGTATTTT
CASSPGNRAATDTQYF
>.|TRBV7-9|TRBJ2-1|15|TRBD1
TGTGCCAGCAGCTTAGGCAGGGGGCGATCCAATGAGCAGTTCTTC
CASSLGRGRSNEQFF
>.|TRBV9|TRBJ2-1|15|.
TGTGCCAGCAGCGTGGGGTCCTTCTCCTACAATGAGCAGTTCTTC
CASSVGSFSYNEQFF
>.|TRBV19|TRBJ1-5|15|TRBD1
TGTGCCAGTAGTCCGGGGACAGGGCGAAATCAGCCCCAGCATTTT
CASSPGTGRNQPQHF
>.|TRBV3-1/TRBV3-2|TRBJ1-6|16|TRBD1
TGTGCCAGCAGCCAAGCACCGCAGGGGGTCCAATCACCCCTCCACTTT
CASSQAPQGVQSPLHF
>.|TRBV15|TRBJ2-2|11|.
TGTGCCACCAGAGTCCTAGGGGAGCTGTTTTTT
CATRVLGELFF
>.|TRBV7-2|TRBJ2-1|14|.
TGTGCCAGCTCATCTTCGCCCCCCTCCAATGAGCAGTTCTTC
CASSSSPPSNEQFF
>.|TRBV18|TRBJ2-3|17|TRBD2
TGTGCCAGCTCACCGGGGGGACTAGCGGTAAGAGCAGATACGCAGTATTTT
CASSPGGLAVRADTQYF
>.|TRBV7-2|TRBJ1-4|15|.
TGTGCCAGCAGTCCCCGTAGCACAACTAATGAAAAACTGTTTTTT
CASSPRSTTNEKLFF
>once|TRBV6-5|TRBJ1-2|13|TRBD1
TGTGCCAGCAGCTACGACAGGGGACATGGCTACACCTTC
CASSYDRGHGYTF
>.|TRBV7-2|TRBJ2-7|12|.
TGTGCCAGCAGCCGAGCCACCTACGAGCAGTACTTC
CASSRATYEQYF
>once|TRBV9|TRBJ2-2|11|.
TGTGCCAGCAGCCAAGGGGGGGAGCTGTTTTTT
CASSQGGELFF
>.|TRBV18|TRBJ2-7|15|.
TGTGCCAGCTCACTCCAAGCGACAGTGACCTACGAGCAGTACTTC
CASSLQATVTYEQYF
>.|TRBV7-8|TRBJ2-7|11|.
TGTGCCAGCAGCATTAGCTACGAGCAGTACTTC
CASSISYEQYF
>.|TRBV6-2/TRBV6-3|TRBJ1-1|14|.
TGTGCCAGCAGTTACTCAGGAGGAAACACTGAAGCTTTCTTT
CASSYSGGNTEAFF
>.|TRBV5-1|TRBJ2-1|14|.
TGCGCCAGCGACACAGGGATTCCGACCAATGAGCAGTTCTTC
CASDTGIPTNEQFF
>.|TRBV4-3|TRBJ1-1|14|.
TGCGCCAGCAGCTTGGAGGTGGGGGGCACTGAAGCTTTCTTT
CASSLEVGGTEAFF
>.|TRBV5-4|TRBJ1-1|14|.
TGTGCCAGCAGCTTGTTATCAGGGTCTGGCGGAGCTTTCTTT
CASSLLSGSGGAFF
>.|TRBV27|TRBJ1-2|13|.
TGTGCCAGCAGTTCCGACACCTATGGAGGCTACACCTTC
CASSSDTYGGYTF
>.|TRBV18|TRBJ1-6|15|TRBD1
TGTGCCAGCTCACCCGCTCGGCAGGGGGCTTCACCCCTCCACTTT
CASSPARQGASPLHF
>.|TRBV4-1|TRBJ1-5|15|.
TGCGCCAGCAGCCCACAGTATGGGGGCTCACAGCCCCAGCATTTT
CASSPQYGGSQPQHF
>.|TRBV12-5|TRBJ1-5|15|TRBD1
TGTGCTAGTGGCTCCTGGACAGGCTACAATCAGCCCCAGCATTTT
CASGSWTGYNQPQHF
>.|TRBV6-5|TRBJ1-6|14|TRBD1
TGTGCCAGCAGCCGGGACAGGGGAAATTCACCCCTCCACTTT
CASSRDRGNSPLHF
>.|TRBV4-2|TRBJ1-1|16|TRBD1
TGTGCCAGCAGCCAAGGACAGGGGGTGTTGGACACTGAAGCTTTCTTT
CASSQGQGVLDTEAFF
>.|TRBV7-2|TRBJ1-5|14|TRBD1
TGTGCCAGCAGCTTCGACAGGGGATATCAGCCCCAGCATTTT
CASSFDRGYQPQHF
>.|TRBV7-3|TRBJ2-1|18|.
TGTGCCAGCAGCTTATATCCCACACAGCGGCCCTCCTACAATGAGCAGTTCTTC
CASSLYPTQRPSYNEQFF
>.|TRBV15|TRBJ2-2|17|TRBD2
TGTGCCACCAGCAGAGATCTGAGCGGGAGTGCCACCGGGGAGCTGTTTTTT
CATSRDLSGSATGELFF
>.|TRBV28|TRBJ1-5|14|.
TGTGCCAGCAGCCCTCCAGGGTATCGGCAGCCCCAGCATTTT
CASSPPGYRQPQHF
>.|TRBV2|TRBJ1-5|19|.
TGTGCCAGCGGCGGGGCAGACAGAGACAGATTTAATAGCAATCAGCCCCAGCATTTT
CASGGADRDRFNSNQPQHF
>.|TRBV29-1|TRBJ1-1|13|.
TGCAGCGTTGAGTACAGGGTTGACACTGAAGCTTTCTTT
CSVEYRVDTEAFF
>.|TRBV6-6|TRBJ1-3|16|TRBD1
TGTGCCAGCAGCTTGGGACAGACGAGTCTTGGAAACACCATATATTTT
CASSLGQTSLGNTIYF
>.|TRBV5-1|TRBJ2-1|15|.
TGCGCCAGCAGCCTAAGGGACCTACTTCGAGGGGAGCAGTTCTTC
CASSLRDLLRGEQFF
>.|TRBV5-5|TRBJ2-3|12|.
TGTGCCAGCAGCTTTCAGGCGGATACGCAGTATTTT
CASSFQADTQYF
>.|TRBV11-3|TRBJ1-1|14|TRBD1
TGTGCCAGCAGCTACATAACACAGGGGGGTGAAGCTTTCTTT
CASSYITQGGEAFF
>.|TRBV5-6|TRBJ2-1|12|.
TGTGCCAGCAGCCTCGGGCACAATGAGCAGTTCTTC
CASSLGHNEQFF
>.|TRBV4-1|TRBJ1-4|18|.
TGCGCCAGCAGCCAAGATTTTCGTCCGGTAGCAACTAATGAAAAACTGTTTTTT
CASSQDFRPVATNEKLFF
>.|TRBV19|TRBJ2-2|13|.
TGTGCCAGTAGTATACTCGACGACGGGGAGCTGTTTTTT
CASSILDDGELFF
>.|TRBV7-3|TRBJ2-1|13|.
TGTGCCAGCAGCTTGTTTTCGGGGGATGAGCAGTTCTTC
CASSLFSGDEQFF
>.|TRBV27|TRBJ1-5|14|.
TGTGCCAGCAGTTTAAGTGCAGGGGAAGAGCCCCAGCATTTT
CASSLSAGEEPQHF
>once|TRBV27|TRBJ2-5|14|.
TGTGCCAGCAGTGAAGGGCCGAACGAAGAGACCCAGTACTTC
CASSEGPNEETQYF
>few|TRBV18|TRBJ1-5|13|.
TGTGCCAGCTCAGCGCAGGGAGAGCAGCCCCAGCATTTT
CASSAQGEQPQHF